Presented here are 17 T cell receptor beta chains from one specimen sequenced in a study of control samples from healthy donors and cancer patients. The data were produced by immunoSEQ multiplex PCR, yet TCRdb's version contains in-frame clones alone and is incomplete. The sample shows approximately 97,000 clones, under 95% of them seen only once. The sample taken for sequencing was blood. The receptors derive from a woman aged 18-29 years in good health.

This clone was seen once. The chain carries TRBV2 and TRBJ2-7; 14 positions agree with TRBD2. V lost 0 bases to trimming and J lost 4 bases; unmatched junction nucleotides: 17. CDR1 and CDR2 from the germline V gene are SNHLY and FYNNEI. The length of the CDR3 is 21 residues. The CDR3 sequence: CASSEATPHRLAGGPRYEQYF. DNA of the CDR3: TGTGCCAGCAGTGAAGCAACGCCCCACCGACTAGCGGGAGGGCCAAGGTACGAGCAGTACTTC.

The chain has TRBV9 and TRBJ2-5; D call uncertain. The CDR3 spans 13 residues. Trimming took 4 bases from V and 5 from J, leaving 12 bases between them. Looked up from germline, CDR1 is SGDLS and CDR2 is YYNGEE. CDR3 in DNA: TGTGCCAGCAGCCCTAATCCCCAGGAGACCCAGTACTTC. Amino acid sequence: CASSPNPQETQYF.

This clone was picked up one time. This chain joins TRBV7-3 and TRBJ2-5; 9 bases align to TRBD2. The CDR3 is 15 amino acids. Germline values: CDR1 SGHTA, CDR2 FQGTGA. J was trimmed by 4 bases and V by 0 bases; bases with no gene match: 3. The CDR3 bases are TGTGCCAGCAGCTTAACTGCGGGAGGGTTAGAGACCCAGTACTTC. Its translation: CASSLTAGGLETQYF.

This clone appeared once. The chain is built from TRBV19 and TRBJ1-2, with TRBD1 matching over 7 bases. The CDR3 consists of 14 residues. The germline CDR1 and CDR2 sequences are LNHDA and SQIVND (reference sequence). V was clipped by 1 base and J by 4 bases; unmatched bases: 3. CDR3 in amino acids: CASSIGDRFYGYTF. The CDR3 nucleotides read TGTGCCAGTAGTATAGGGGACAGATTCTATGGCTACACCTTC.

The genes are TRBV12-5 and TRBJ2-3; D ambiguous. Germline CDR1 reads LGHNT; CDR2 reads FRNRAP. The CDR3 totals 13 residues. V was cut by 7 bases and J by 0 bases, with 8 bases left in between. Written as DNA, the CDR3 is TGTGCTAGTGCCTTAATCAGCACAGATACGCAGTATTTT. This gives the protein CASALISTDTQYF.

The rearrangement joins TRBV20-1 to TRBJ2-4; D not certain. V lost 6 bases to trimming and J lost 1 base, with 4 bases between them. The CDR3 is 11 residues long. The germline gives CDR1 DFQATT, CDR2 SNEGSKA (reference sequence). The CDR3: CSAVAKNIQYF. The CDR3 coding sequence is TGCAGTGCGGTGGCCAAAAACATTCAGTACTTC.

V usage is TRBV7-2 and J usage is TRBJ2-3; TRBD2 matches at 10 bases. CDR3 length equals 15 residues. The germline V gene has CDR1 SGHTA and CDR2 FQGNSA. V lost 5 bases and J lost 4; bases outside the gene matches: 6. CDR3 sequence (DNA): TGTGCCAGCAGCCATTTAGCGGGAGGCGCAGATACGCAGTATTTT. It is translated as CASSHLAGGADTQYF.

The V and J genes are TRBV3-1 (or the pseudogene TRBV3-2) and TRBJ2-3; possibly TRBD2 for D (6 bases). The germline V gene has CDR1 LGHDT and CDR2 YNNKEL (reference sequence). The V end lost 4 bases, the J end lost 2 bases, and 16 bases lay between the germline ends. The CDR3 runs to 16 residues. The CDR3 loop is CASSPYGGAHTDTQYF. Here the CDR3 DNA reads TGTGCCAGCAGCCCCTATGGCGGGGCCCACACAGATACGCAGTATTTT.

The V and J genes are TRBV13 and TRBJ2-1, with D possibly being TRBD1 or TRBD2 (5 bases each). This CDR3 is built from 14 residues. V was clipped by 1 base and J by 5 bases, with 9 bases between them. The germline gives CDR1 PRHDT, CDR2 FYEKMQ (reference sequence). Here the CDR3 reads CASSLEGTHNEQFF. CDR3 coding DNA: TGTGCCAGCAGCTTAGAAGGGACGCACAATGAGCAGTTCTTC.

This clone appeared once. This chain connects TRBV27 to TRBJ2-2; D remains unclear. V was pared by 3 bases and J by 1 base, with 6 bases between. There are 14 residues in the CDR3. Germline CDR1 reads MNHEY; CDR2 reads SMNVEV (reference sequence). The CDR3 DNA is TGTGCCAGCAGTTTTTCGGTGAACACCGGGGAGCTGTTTTTT. Residues: CASSFSVNTGELFF.

DNA of the CDR3: TGTGCCAGCAGCTTAGTTAGGGGGGTGACTAATGAAAAACTGTTTTTT. It yields the protein CASSLVRGVTNEKLFF. The chain has TRBV7-8 and TRBJ1-4, with D perhaps matching TRBD1 (6 bases). CDR1 is SGHVS and CDR2 is FQNEAQ in the germline V gene. This CDR3 region has 16 residues. Trimming took off 1 base at V and 2 bases at J, with 11 bases between the two ends.

This sequence joins TRBV6-5 and TRBJ2-6; 7 bases align to TRBD1. The CDR3 loop spans 15 amino acids. Germline V gives CDR1 MNHEY, CDR2 SVGAGI. The ends lost 10 bases at V and 2 bases at J; junction bases unmatched: 8. CDR3 DNA: TGTGCCACCATGGGACAGACGACTGGGGCCAACGTCCTGACTTTC. This sequence encodes CATMGQTTGANVLTF.

The rearrangement links TRBV5-3 to TRBJ2-7; D is perhaps TRBD1 (5 bases). Being an ORF, TRBV5-3 has a function that is uncertain. Trimming took off 0 bases at V and 6 bases at J, with 16 bases between the two ends. The CDR3 runs 15 residues. The CDR3 spells CARSLAIRAGREQYF. CDR3 DNA: TGTGCCAGAAGCTTGGCGATCAGGGCAGGCCGCGAGCAGTACTTC.

This rearrangement joins TRBV19 to TRBJ1-1, with D maybe TRBD1 (6 bases). V gave up 5 bases and J gave up 3 bases, with 10 bases separating them. Germline-derived CDR1 and CDR2 are LNHDA and SQIVND (reference sequence). The CDR3 is made up of 13 amino acids. The CDR3 here is CASSANRDTEAFF. The CDR3 DNA reads as TGTGCCAGTAGTGCTAACAGGGACACTGAAGCTTTCTTT.

The chain is built from TRBV19 and TRBJ1-5; a possible D gene is TRBD1 (5 bases). V lost 5 bases and J lost 0, with 11 bases in between. The germline V gene has CDR1 LNHDA and CDR2 SQIVND (reference sequence). This CDR3 contains 15 residues. The CDR3 bases are TGTGCCAGTAGTGAGGGGCAGTATAGCAATCAGCCCCAGCATTTT. It specifies CASSEGQYSNQPQHF.

The chain couples TRBV5-4 to TRBJ2-5; 7 nucleotides agree with TRBD1. Germline V gene sequence: CDR1 SGHNT, CDR2 YYREEE (reference sequence). This CDR3 has 14 residues. The trim removed 7 bases at V and 5 bases at J, leaving 11 bases unmatched. The CDR3 loop is CASGGQEALETQYF. For the CDR3, the DNA is TGTGCCAGCGGAGGACAGGAGGCCTTGGAGACCCAGTACTTC. The full variable domain, rest sourced from reference TRBV5-4 and TRBJ2-5, is ETGVTQSPTHLIKTRGQQVTLRCSSQSGHNTVSWYQQALGQGPQFIFQYYREEENGRGNFPPRFSGLQFPNYSSELNVNALELDDSALYLCASGGQEALETQYFGPGTRLLVL.

The V and J genes are TRBV20-1 and TRBJ2-5; the D call may be TRBD1 or TRBD2 (5 bases each). CDR3 length: 11 amino acids. Germline loops: CDR1 DFQATT, CDR2 SNEGSKA (reference sequence). The DNA of the CDR3 is TGCAGACTCCGGGGCAAAGAGACCCAGTACTTC. It codes for CRLRGKETQYF.